This T cell receptor beta chain stems from a study of blood T cells in healthy people across ages. Overall study results and limits: Naive T cell percentage showed a strong correlation with the diversity of TCR beta.

Of note for this clonotype: Its specificity is unknown.

For the second PCR, which ran for roughly 6 to 11 cycles, a sample-barcoded 5' primer and a J-beta primer mix were used. TCRdb redid the calling of the 5' RACE reads with MiXCR, one entry per CDR3 protein. The sample holds about 730,000 distinct CDR3 sequences, roughly 45% seen once. This TCR was recovered from a woman aged 55-69 years in good health. The sequencing sample was made of blood.

DNA of the CDR3: TGTGCCAGCACTGGGGGGACTAGCGGGACTTTTAGCACAGATACGCAGTATTTT. Protein product: CASTGGTSGTFSTDTQYF. This chain uses TRBV6-1 with TRBJ2-3, with TRBD2 matching over 13 bases. V gave up 7 bases and J gave up 0 bases; unmatched junction bases: 10. The CDR3 contains 18 residues. Germline CDR1 reads MNHNS; CDR2 reads SASEGT.